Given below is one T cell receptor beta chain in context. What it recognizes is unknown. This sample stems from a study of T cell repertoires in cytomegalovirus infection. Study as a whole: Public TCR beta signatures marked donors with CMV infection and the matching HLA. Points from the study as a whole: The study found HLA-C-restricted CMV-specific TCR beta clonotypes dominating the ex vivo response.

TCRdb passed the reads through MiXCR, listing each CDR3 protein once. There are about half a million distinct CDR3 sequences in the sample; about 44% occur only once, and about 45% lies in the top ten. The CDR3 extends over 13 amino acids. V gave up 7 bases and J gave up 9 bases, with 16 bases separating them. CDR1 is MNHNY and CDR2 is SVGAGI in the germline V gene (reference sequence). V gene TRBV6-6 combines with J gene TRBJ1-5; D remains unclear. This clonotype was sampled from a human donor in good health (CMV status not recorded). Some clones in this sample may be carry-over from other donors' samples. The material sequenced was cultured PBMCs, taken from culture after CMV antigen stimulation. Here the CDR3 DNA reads TGTGCCAGCACGGACGGCGGAAGTCGGCCCCAGCATTTT. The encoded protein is CASTDGGSRPQHF.